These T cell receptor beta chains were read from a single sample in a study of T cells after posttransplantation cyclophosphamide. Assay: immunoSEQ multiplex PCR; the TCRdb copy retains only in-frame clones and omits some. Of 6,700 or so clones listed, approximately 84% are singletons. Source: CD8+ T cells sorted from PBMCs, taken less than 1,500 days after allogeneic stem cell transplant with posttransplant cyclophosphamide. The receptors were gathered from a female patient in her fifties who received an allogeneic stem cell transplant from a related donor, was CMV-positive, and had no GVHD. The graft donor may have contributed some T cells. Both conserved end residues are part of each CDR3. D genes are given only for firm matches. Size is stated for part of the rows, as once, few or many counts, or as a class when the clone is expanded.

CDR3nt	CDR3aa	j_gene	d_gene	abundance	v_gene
TGTGCCAGCAGCGTCCAAGCGGGAGCGAACACCGGGGAGCTGTTTTTT	CASSVQAGANTGELFF	TRBJ2-2	TRBD2	.	TRBV9
TGTGCCAGCAGTTTCGCGGGAGGGCCCTATGAGCAGTTCTTC	CASSFAGGPYEQFF	TRBJ2-1	TRBD2	.	TRBV27
TGTGCCAGCAGTTCTAGATTGCAGGACTCTAGCACAGATACGCAGTATTTT	CASSSRLQDSSTDTQYF	TRBJ2-3	.	.	TRBV28
TGTGCCAGCAGTTACGGACTAGCGGGTATCTACGAGCAGTACTTC	CASSYGLAGIYEQYF	TRBJ2-7	TRBD2	.	TRBV27
TGTGCCAGCAGCACCGGACTAGCGGGAGGCCCCACCGGGGAGCTGTTTTTT	CASSTGLAGGPTGELFF	TRBJ2-2	TRBD2	.	TRBV5-5
TGTGCCAGCAGCCAAACAGTCCTAGCGCGCAACTATGGCTACACCTTC	CASSQTVLARNYGYTF	TRBJ1-2	.	.	TRBV6-6
TGTGCCAGTAGGACGACGCAGGGTGGTGAGCAGTTCTTC	CASRTTQGGEQFF	TRBJ2-1	.	.	TRBV19
TGTGCCAGCAGCTTTGGGGCCACTGAAGCTTTCTTT	CASSFGATEAFF	TRBJ1-1	.	.	TRBV5-6
TGTGCCAGCAGTATCGTGAACACCGGGGAGCTGTTTTTT	CASSIVNTGELFF	TRBJ2-2	.	medium-sized	TRBV6-5
TGTGCCATCAGTGAAGAGGGAAGGCTCGACGAGCAGTACTTC	CAISEEGRLDEQYF	TRBJ2-7	.	once	TRBV10-3
TGCGCCAGCAGCCCTGGCGGGGCAGAGACCCAGTACTTC	CASSPGGAETQYF	TRBJ2-5	.	.	TRBV4-3
TGCAGCGTTGGCCCGGGACAGAGGAACTATGGCTACACCTTC	CSVGPGQRNYGYTF	TRBJ1-2	TRBD1	.	TRBV29-1
TGTGCCAGCAGCTTGGCCGGGACAGGGGGCTCCTACGAGCAGTACTTC	CASSLAGTGGSYEQYF	TRBJ2-7	TRBD1	.	TRBV5-6
TGTGCCTGGAGTGTGGCCGTAAACGATATCCGCTTC	CAWSVAVNDIRF	TRBJ1-2	.	.	TRBV30
TGTGCCAGCAGCTCAGGGAGGACCTACGAGCAGTACTTC	CASSSGRTYEQYF	TRBJ2-7	.	.	TRBV27
TGCGCCAGCAGCCAGAGTATAGCGGACTACAATGAGCAGTTCTTC	CASSQSIADYNEQFF	TRBJ2-1	.	once	TRBV4-1
TGCGCCAGCAGCTTAAATCTAGGGGGTAGTTACACTGAAGCTTTCTTT	CASSLNLGGSYTEAFF	TRBJ1-1	.	.	TRBV5-1
TGTGCCAGCAGCGTACGCCCTCAGTCCGGGAGGCTGAACACCGGGGAGCTGTTTTTT	CASSVRPQSGRLNTGELFF	TRBJ2-2	TRBD2	.	TRBV9
TGTGCCAGCAGCGTAAGAGCGGGAGGCAGGTACAATGAGCAGTTCTTC	CASSVRAGGRYNEQFF	TRBJ2-1	TRBD2	.	TRBV5-4
TGCAGCGTTGAACTGGCCCGACAACAACTCTACGAGCAGTACTTC	CSVELARQQLYEQYF	TRBJ2-7	.	.	TRBV29-1
TGTGCCAGCAGCTCCTTCCTTTCTCCGACAGGGAGAAGCTACAATGAGCAGTTCTTC	CASSSFLSPTGRSYNEQFF	TRBJ2-1	TRBD1	few	TRBV11-2
TGTGCTAGTGGCTCCGACAGCTCCTACGAGCAGTACTTC	CASGSDSSYEQYF	TRBJ2-7	.	.	TRBV12-5
TGTGCCAGCAGTTACTCTGCGGAAACCTACGAGCAGTACTTC	CASSYSAETYEQYF	TRBJ2-7	.	.	TRBV6-5
TGTGCCAGCAGCTTTAACCCCGGGACTCCTAAGGGGTACAATGAGCAGTTCTTC	CASSFNPGTPKGYNEQFF	TRBJ2-1	.	.	TRBV9
TGTGCCAGCAGGCCCGCGGGGCAGTATTTC	CASRPAGQYF	TRBJ2-7	.	.	TRBV5-8
TGTGCCGTAAAGGGAGTCTATGGCTACACCTTC	CAVKGVYGYTF	TRBJ1-2	.	.	TRBV7-3
TGTGCCAGCAGCCCTAGCGGGAGGGCCAACGAGCAGTACTTC	CASSPSGRANEQYF	TRBJ2-7	TRBD2	few	TRBV7-6
TGTGCCAGCAGCCGGGGACAGGAGGTTAATGAAAAACTGTTTTTT	CASSRGQEVNEKLFF	TRBJ1-4	TRBD1	.	TRBV13
TGTGCCAGCAGGGAGGGAGGGAACACTGAAGCTTTCTTT	CASREGGNTEAFF	TRBJ1-1	.	.	TRBV25-1
TGCGCCAGCAGCCAAGTTAATAGCAATCAGCCCCAGCATTTT	CASSQVNSNQPQHF	TRBJ1-5	.	.	TRBV4-1
TGTGCCAGCAGCCTCCTCCGGGGAACCTATGGCTACACCTTC	CASSLLRGTYGYTF	TRBJ1-2	.	.	TRBV4-2
TGTGCCAGCAGCGCTGGACTAGCGGGAGGTTACGAGCAGTACTTC	CASSAGLAGGYEQYF	TRBJ2-7	TRBD2	large	TRBV28
TGTGCCAGCAGCTTATTTGCGGGAGATGAGCAGTTCTTC	CASSLFAGDEQFF	TRBJ2-1	TRBD2	.	TRBV7-2
TGTGTCAGCAGCTTGATCGCAACTAATGAAAAACTGTTTTTT	CVSSLIATNEKLFF	TRBJ1-4	.	.	TRBV5-6
TGTGCCAGCAGCTTAGCGCGTGGCGGGGAGCTGTTTTTT	CASSLARGGELFF	TRBJ2-2	.	.	TRBV7-6
TGTGCCAGCAGTTTTAGGAAGGGGCGACCCCACGAGCAGTACTTC	CASSFRKGRPHEQYF	TRBJ2-7	.	.	TRBV27
TGCGCCAGCAGCCAAGTCTCCTCAGGGATCACAGATACGCAGTATTTT	CASSQVSSGITDTQYF	TRBJ2-3	.	.	TRBV4-3
TGTGCCAGCAGTTTCCCGCGGGAGGGGCAAGAGACCCAGTACTTC	CASSFPREGQETQYF	TRBJ2-5	TRBD2	.	TRBV28
TGTGCCTGGGTCGACGGGGTTCGATATGGCTACACCTTC	CAWVDGVRYGYTF	TRBJ1-2	.	.	TRBV30
TGTGCCAGCAGCGTAGAACCGGACTTTTTGAATGGAGAGCAGTTCTTC	CASSVEPDFLNGEQFF	TRBJ2-1	.	.	TRBV9
TGTGCCAGCAGCCCCTTGGGACTAGGAGGCGAGCAGTACTTC	CASSPLGLGGEQYF	TRBJ2-7	TRBD2	.	TRBV5-5
TGTGCTAGTGGTTTGGGACAGGGCAACTTTTACGAGCAGTACTTC	CASGLGQGNFYEQYF	TRBJ2-7	TRBD1	.	TRBV12-5
TGTGCCAGCAGTGAAGCAAGCGACACTGAAGCTTTCTTT	CASSEASDTEAFF	TRBJ1-1	.	.	TRBV2
TGCGCCAGCAGCCAAGTGGTCAGGGGTAATGAAAAACTGTTTTTT	CASSQVVRGNEKLFF	TRBJ1-4	.	.	TRBV4-3
TGTGCCAGCAGCCAACAACCGGGACAGGGAAGCACAGATACGCAGTATTTT	CASSQQPGQGSTDTQYF	TRBJ2-3	TRBD1	.	TRBV7-6
TGTGCCTGGAGTGTAACGGACACTGAAGCTTTCTTT	CAWSVTDTEAFF	TRBJ1-1	.	.	TRBV30
TGTGCCAGCAGCTTACGTACTAGCGGGAGTCCCTACGAGCAGTACTTC	CASSLRTSGSPYEQYF	TRBJ2-7	TRBD2	.	TRBV11-2
TGTGCCAGCAGCGTAGAGGCGGGAGCCATCACGGGCGAGCAGTACTTC	CASSVEAGAITGEQYF	TRBJ2-7	TRBD2	.	TRBV9
TGTGCCATCAGTGAAGCCCGACTAGCGGGAGAGGGCAATGAGCAGTTCTTC	CAISEARLAGEGNEQFF	TRBJ2-1	TRBD2	few	TRBV10-3
TGTGCCACCTCCCGGGACAGGTTTGAAGCTTTCTTT	CATSRDRFEAFF	TRBJ1-1	TRBD1	.	TRBV15
TGTGCCAGCAGTTTTTTAGCGGGAGTATCTGCCGGGGAGCTGTTTTTT	CASSFLAGVSAGELFF	TRBJ2-2	TRBD2	.	TRBV27